Below, one T cell receptor beta chain is given with its context. Its specificity is unknown. This entry is derived from a study of cytomegalovirus exposure and HLA in healthy donors. The germline V gene has CDR1 SGHVS and CDR2 FQNEAQ. The V end was cut by 3 bases, the J end by 4 bases, with 14 bases between. This CDR3 contains 15 residues. With 60 Vbeta and 13 Jbeta primers, the PCR was carried out. Sequencing was performed with immunoSEQ multiplex PCR; in TCRdb, only in-frame clones are kept and a portion is missing. Of 85,000 to 100,000 clones in the sample, about nine tenths were seen once. Overall study results and limits: It was only CMV serostatus that was available as immune exposure information.

Healthy individuals who donated bone marrow served as the donors. The V and J genes are TRBV7-8 and TRBJ2-3; tentatively, D is TRBD2 (5 bases). The source is a man in his thirties or forties in good health and CMV-seropositive. Sequencing used PBMCs. The CDR3 sequence: CASSFHGGSSDTQYF. CDR3 coding DNA: TGTGCCAGCAGCTTTCATGGTGGGAGTTCAGATACGCAGTATTTT.